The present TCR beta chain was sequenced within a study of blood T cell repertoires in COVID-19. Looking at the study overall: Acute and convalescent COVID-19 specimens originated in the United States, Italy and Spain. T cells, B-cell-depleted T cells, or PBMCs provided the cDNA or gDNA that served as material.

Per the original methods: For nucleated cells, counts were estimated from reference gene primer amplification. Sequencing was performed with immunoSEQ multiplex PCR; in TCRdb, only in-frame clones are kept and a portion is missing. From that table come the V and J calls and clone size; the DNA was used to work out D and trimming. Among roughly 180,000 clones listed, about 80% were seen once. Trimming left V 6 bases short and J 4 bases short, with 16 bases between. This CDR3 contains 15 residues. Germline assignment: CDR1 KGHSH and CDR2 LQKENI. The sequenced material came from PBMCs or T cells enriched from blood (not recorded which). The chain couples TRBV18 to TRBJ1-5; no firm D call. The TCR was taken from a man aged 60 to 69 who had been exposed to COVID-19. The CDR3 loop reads CASSLGAGINQPQHF. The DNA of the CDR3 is TGTGCCAGCTCCCTTGGAGCGGGGATTAATCAGCCCCAGCATTTT.